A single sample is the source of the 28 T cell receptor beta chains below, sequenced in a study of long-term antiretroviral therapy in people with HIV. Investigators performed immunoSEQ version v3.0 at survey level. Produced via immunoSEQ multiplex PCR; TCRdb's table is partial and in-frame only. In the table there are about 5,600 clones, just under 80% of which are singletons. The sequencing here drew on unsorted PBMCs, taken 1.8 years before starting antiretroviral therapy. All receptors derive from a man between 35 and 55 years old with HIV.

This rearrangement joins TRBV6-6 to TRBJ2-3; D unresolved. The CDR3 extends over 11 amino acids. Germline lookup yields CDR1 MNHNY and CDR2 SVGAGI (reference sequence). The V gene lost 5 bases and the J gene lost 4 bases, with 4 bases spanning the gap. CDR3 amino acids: CASSTADTQYF. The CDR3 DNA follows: TGTGCCAGCAGTACCGCAGATACGCAGTATTTT.

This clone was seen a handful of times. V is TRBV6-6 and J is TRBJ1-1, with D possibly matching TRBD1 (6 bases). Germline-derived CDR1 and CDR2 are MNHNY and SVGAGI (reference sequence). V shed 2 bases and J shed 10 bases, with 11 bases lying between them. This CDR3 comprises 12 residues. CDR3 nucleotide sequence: TGTGCCAGCAGTTACGTCCGGGGGGCAGCTTTCTTT. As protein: CASSYVRGAAFF.

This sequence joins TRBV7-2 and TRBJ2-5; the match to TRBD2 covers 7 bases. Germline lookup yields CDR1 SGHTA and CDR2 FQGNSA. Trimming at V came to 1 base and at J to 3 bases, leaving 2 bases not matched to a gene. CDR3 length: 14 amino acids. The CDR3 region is CASSLVLAEETQYF. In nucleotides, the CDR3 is TGTGCCAGCAGCTTAGTTCTAGCGGAAGAGACCCAGTACTTC.

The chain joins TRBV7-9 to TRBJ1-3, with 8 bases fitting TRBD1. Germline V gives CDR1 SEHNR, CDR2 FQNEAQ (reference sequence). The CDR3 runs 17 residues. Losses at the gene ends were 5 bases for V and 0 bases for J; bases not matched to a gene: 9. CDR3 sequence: CASSLQRTGLSGNTIYF. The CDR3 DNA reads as TGTGCCAGCAGCCTGCAACGGACAGGGCTCTCTGGAAACACCATATATTTT.

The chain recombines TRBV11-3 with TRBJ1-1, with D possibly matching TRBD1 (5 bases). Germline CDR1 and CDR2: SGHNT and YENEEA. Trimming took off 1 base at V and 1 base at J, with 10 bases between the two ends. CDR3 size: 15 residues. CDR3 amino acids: CASSLGGRSNTEAFF. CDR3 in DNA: TGTGCCAGCAGCTTAGGGGGACGGTCGAACACTGAAGCTTTCTTT. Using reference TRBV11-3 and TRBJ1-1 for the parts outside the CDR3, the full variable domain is EAGVVQSPRYKIIEKKQPVAFWCNPISGHNTLYWYLQNLGQGPELLIRYENEEAVDDSQLPKDRFSAERLKGVDSTLKIQPAELGDSAVYLCASSLGGRSNTEAFFGQGTRLTVV.

CDR3 bases: TGTGCCAGCAGCTTAGCGGGGACTCAAGAGACCCAGTACTTC. It yields the protein CASSLAGTQETQYF. V is TRBV7-2 and J is TRBJ2-5; D perhaps matches TRBD2 (6 bases). Germline assignment: CDR1 SGHTA and CDR2 FQGNSA. This CDR3 is built from 14 residues. The V end was cut by 0 bases, the J end by 2 bases, with 7 bases between.

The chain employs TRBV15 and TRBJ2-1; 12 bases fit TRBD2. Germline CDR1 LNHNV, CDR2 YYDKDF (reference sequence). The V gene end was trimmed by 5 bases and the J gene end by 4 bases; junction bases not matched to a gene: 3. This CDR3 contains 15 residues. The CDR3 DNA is TGTGCCACCAGCGCGGGACTAGCGGGTTACAATGAGCAGTTCTTC. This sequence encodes CATSAGLAGYNEQFF.

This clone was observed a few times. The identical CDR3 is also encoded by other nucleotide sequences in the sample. The CDR3 reads CASSQDRSTDTQYF. The CDR3 DNA follows: TGCGCCAGCAGCCAAGATCGAAGCACAGATACGCAGTATTTT. The rearrangement joins TRBV4-3 to TRBJ2-3; no firm D call. CDR1 is LGHNA and CDR2 is YSLEER in the germline V gene. The V end lost 0 bases, the J end lost 0 bases, and 4 bases lay between the germline ends. The CDR3 covers 14 residues.

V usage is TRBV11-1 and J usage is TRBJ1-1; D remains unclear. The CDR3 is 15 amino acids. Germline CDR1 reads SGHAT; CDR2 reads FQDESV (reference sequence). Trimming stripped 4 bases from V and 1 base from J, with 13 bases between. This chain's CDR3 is CASSSPLAANTEAFF. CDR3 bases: TGTGCCAGCAGCTCCCCCCTTGCAGCGAACACTGAAGCTTTCTTT.

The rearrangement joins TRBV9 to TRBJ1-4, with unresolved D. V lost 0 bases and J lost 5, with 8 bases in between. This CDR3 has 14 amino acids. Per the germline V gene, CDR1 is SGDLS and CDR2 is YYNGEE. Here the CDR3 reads CASSVGTVNEKLFF. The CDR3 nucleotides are TGTGCCAGCAGCGTAGGGACGGTGAATGAAAAACTGTTTTTT. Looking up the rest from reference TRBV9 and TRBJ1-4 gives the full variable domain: DSGVTQTPKHLITATGQRVTLRCSPRSGDLSVYWYQQSLDQGLQFLIQYYNGEERAKGNILERFSAQQFPDLHSELNLSSLELGDSALYFCASSVGTVNEKLFFGSGTQLSVL.

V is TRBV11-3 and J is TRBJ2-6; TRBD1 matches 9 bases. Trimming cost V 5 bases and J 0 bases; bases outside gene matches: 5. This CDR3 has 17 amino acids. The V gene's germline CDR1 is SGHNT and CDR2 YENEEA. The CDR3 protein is CASSAGQGSSGANVLTF. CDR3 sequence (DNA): TGTGCCAGCAGCGCTGGACAGGGGAGCTCTGGGGCCAACGTCCTGACTTTC. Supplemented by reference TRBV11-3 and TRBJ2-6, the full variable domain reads EAGVVQSPRYKIIEKKQPVAFWCNPISGHNTLYWYLQNLGQGPELLIRYENEEAVDDSQLPKDRFSAERLKGVDSTLKIQPAELGDSAVYLCASSAGQGSSGANVLTFGAGSRLTVL.

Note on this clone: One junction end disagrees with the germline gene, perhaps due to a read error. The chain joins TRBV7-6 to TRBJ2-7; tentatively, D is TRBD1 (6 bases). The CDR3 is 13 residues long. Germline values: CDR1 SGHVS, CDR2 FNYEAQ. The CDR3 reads CASSLDRTYEQYF. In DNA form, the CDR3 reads TGTGCCAGCAGTTTAGACAGGACCTACGAGCAGTACTTC.

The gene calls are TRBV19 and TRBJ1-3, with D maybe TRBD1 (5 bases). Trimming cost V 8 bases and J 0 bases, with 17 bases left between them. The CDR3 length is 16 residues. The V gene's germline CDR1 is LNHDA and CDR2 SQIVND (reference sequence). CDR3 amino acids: CASVTDSFFSGNTIYF. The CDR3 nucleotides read TGTGCCAGTGTGACAGACTCCTTCTTCTCTGGAAACACCATATATTTT.

CDR3: CASSVTVLGLPYNEQFF. The CDR3 nucleotides read TGTGCCAGCAGCGTAACCGTTCTGGGACTACCCTACAATGAGCAGTTCTTC. The J gene is TRBJ2-1, the V gene TRBV7-9; 7 nucleotides match TRBD2. This CDR3 region has 17 residues. The germline V gene encodes CDR1 SEHNR and CDR2 FQNEAQ (reference sequence). V lost 5 bases and J lost 2; bases outside the gene matches: 12.

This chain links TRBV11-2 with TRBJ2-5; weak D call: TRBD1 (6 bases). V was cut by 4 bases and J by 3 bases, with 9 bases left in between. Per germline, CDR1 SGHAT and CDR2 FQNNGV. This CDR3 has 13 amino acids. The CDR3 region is CASSSRTEETQYF. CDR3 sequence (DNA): TGTGCCAGCAGCTCGAGGACAGAAGAGACCCAGTACTTC.

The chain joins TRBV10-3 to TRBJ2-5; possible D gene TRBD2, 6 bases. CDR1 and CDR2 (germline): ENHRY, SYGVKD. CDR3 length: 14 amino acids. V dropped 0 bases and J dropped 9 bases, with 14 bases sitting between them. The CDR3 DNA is TGTGCCATCAGTGAGTCATGGGGGGAGGAGTCCCAGTACTTC. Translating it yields CAISESWGEESQYF.

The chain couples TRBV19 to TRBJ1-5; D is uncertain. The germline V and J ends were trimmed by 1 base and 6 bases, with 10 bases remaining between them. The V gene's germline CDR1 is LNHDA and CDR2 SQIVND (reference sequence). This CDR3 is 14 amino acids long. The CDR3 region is CASSIGRAGQPQHF. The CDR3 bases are TGTGCCAGTAGTATAGGGCGGGCTGGTCAGCCCCAGCATTTT.

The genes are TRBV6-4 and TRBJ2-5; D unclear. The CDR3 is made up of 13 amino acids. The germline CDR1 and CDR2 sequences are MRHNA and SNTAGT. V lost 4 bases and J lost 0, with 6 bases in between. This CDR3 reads CASSAGYQETQYF. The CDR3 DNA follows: TGTGCCAGCAGTGCCGGGTACCAAGAGACCCAGTACTTC.

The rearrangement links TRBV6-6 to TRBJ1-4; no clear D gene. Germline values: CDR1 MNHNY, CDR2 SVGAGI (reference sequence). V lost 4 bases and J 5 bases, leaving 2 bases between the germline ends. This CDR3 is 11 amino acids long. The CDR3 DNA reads TGTGCCAGCAGTTCGAATGAAAAACTGTTTTTT. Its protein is CASSSNEKLFF.

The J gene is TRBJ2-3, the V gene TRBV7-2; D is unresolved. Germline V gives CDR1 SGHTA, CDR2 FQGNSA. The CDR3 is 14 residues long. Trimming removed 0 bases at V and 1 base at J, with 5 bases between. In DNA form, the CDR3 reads TGTGCCAGCAGCTTAGCGTTGGGCACAGATACGCAGTATTTT. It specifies CASSLALGTDTQYF.

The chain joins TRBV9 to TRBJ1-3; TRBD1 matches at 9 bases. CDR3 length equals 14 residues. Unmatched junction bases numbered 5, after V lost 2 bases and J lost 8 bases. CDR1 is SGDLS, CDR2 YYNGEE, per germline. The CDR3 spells CASSVTGGGDTIYF. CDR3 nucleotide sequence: TGTGCCAGCAGCGTGACAGGGGGAGGAGACACCATATATTTT.

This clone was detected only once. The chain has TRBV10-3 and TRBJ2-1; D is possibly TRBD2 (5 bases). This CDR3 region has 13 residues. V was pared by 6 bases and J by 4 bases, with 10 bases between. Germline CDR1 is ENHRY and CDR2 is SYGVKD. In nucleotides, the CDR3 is TGTGCCATCAGAGGAGGCCTTTACAATGAGCAGTTCTTC. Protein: CAIRGGLYNEQFF.

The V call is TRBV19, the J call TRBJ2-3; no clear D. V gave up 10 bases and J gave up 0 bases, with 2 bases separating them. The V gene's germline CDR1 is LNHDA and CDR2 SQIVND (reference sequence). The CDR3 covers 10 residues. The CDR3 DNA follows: TGTGCCAAAAGCACAGATACGCAGTATTTT. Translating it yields CAKSTDTQYF.

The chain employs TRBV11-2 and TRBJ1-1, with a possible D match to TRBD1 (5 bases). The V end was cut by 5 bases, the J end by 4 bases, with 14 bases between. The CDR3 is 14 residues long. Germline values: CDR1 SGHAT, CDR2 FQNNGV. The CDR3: CASSHPGRSTEAFF. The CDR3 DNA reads TGTGCCAGCAGCCACCCGGGGCGGAGCACTGAAGCTTTCTTT.

The CDR3 nucleotides are TGTGCCAGCAGCGTAGCTGGGGAGACCCAGTACTTC. The encoded protein is CASSVAGETQYF. The rearrangement joins TRBV9 to TRBJ2-5, with D unresolved. V lost 0 bases, J lost 5 bases, and 5 bases lay in between. CDR1 is SGDLS, CDR2 YYNGEE, per germline. This CDR3 spans 12 amino acids.

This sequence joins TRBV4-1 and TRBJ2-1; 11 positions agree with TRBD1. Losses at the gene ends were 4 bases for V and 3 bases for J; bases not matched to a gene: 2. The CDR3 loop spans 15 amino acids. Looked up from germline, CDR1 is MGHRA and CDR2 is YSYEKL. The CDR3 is CASSRGTGGYNEQFF. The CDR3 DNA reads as TGCGCCAGCAGCCGCGGGACAGGGGGCTACAATGAGCAGTTCTTC.

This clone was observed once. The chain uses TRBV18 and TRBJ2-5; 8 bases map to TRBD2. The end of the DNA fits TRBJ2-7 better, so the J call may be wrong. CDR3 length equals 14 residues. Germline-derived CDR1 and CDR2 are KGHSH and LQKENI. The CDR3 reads CASSPEGLDYEQYF. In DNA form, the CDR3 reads TGTGCCAGCTCACCAGAGGGACTAGACTACGAGCAGTACTTC.

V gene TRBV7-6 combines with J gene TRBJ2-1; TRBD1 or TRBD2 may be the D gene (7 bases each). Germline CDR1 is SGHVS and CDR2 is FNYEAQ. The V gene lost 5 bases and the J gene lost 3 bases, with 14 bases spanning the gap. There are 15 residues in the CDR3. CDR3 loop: CASSQGGIFYNEQFF. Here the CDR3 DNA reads TGTGCCAGCAGCCAGGGGGGGATTTTCTACAATGAGCAGTTCTTC.